What follows are 31 T cell receptor beta chains derived from one specimen sequenced in a study of cytomegalovirus exposure and HLA in healthy donors. Primers for the PCR totalled 60 Vbeta and 13 Jbeta. This table comes from immunoSEQ multiplex PCR, and its TCRdb copy is limited to in-frame clones, with some not included. The sample shows more than 85,000 clones, over 60% of them seen only once. Input material: PBMCs. These receptor sequences come from a female donor in good health and CMV-seronegative.

This clone was recorded once. The chain carries TRBV2 and TRBJ2-1, with a tentative D call TRBD2 (6 bases). With 4 bases removed from V and 6 bases from J, the gap between germline ends came to 19 bases. Germline lookup yields CDR1 SNHLY and CDR2 FYNNEI. This CDR3 has 16 amino acids. CDR3 nucleotide sequence: TGTGCCAGCAGTGGCCTAGCGACACACAGGAGCAATGAGCAGTTCTTC. Its translation: CASSGLATHRSNEQFF. Complete variable domain (other parts from reference TRBV2 and TRBJ2-1): EPEVTQTPSHQVTQMGQEVILRCVPISNHLYFYWYRQILGQKVEFLVSFYNNEISEKSEIFDDQFSVERPDGSNFTLKIRSTKLEDSAMYFCASSGLATHRSNEQFFGPGTRLTVL.

The DNA for the CDR3 is TGTGCCAGCAGCTTATTCGCCGGGAGTCAGGATTCACCCCTCCACTTT. It translates to CASSLFAGSQDSPLHF. The chain carries TRBV7-6 and TRBJ1-6; D call uncertain. From germline, CDR1 is SGHVS and CDR2 FNYEAQ. The CDR3 is made up of 16 amino acids. Trimming removed 2 bases from V and 8 bases from J, with 16 bases in between.

The V call is TRBV10-2, the J call TRBJ1-2; TRBD1 matches at 7 bases. CDR3 size: 12 residues. The germline gives CDR1 WSHSY, CDR2 SAAADI. The J segment lost 7 bases and the V segment lost 9 bases, leaving 8 bases of the junction unmatched. In nucleotides, the CDR3 is TGCGCCAGTTTCGACAGGGAGGTTGGCTACACCTTC. Its translation: CASFDREVGYTF.

CDR3 nucleotides: TGTGCCAGTAGTAGAGAAACCGGGACAGGGAATGGCTACACCTTC. It translates to CASSRETGTGNGYTF. V usage is TRBV19 and J usage is TRBJ1-2; TRBD1 matches at 9 bases. The CDR3 sequence is 15 residues long. The V gene's germline CDR1 is LNHDA and CDR2 SQIVND (reference sequence). V lost 4 bases and J lost 6; bases outside the gene matches: 9.

The chain combines TRBV7-3 with TRBJ2-3; 10 nucleotides align to TRBD1. This CDR3 region has 16 residues. Germline values: CDR1 SGHTA, CDR2 FQGTGA. J gave up 5 bases and V 5 bases, and 10 bases lay outside the gene matches. CDR3 residues: CASSRSGDRGVDTQYF. For the CDR3, the DNA is TGTGCCAGCAGCCGATCCGGGGACAGGGGAGTAGATACGCAGTATTTT. The full variable domain, its missing parts supplied by reference TRBV7-3 and TRBJ2-3, is GAGVSQTPSNKVTEKGKYVELRCDPISGHTALYWYRQSLGQGPEFLIYFQGTGAADDSGLPNDRFFAVRPEGSVSTLKIQRTERGDSAVYLCASSRSGDRGVDTQYFGPGTRLTVL.

V usage is TRBV29-1 and J usage is TRBJ1-4; 7 bases align to TRBD1. This CDR3 has 16 residues. With V trimmed by 6 bases and J by 2 bases, 12 bases remained unmatched. Germline V CDR1 and CDR2: SQVTM, ANQGSEA. This chain's CDR3 is CSVPVRQGYTNEKLFF. The DNA for the CDR3 is TGCAGCGTCCCCGTTAGACAGGGTTACACTAATGAAAAACTGTTTTTT.

V gene TRBV19 combines with J gene TRBJ1-1, with a weak D call TRBD1 (5 bases). This CDR3 region has 15 residues. Between the trimmed V and J ends, which lost 3 bases and 3 bases, there was a span of 14 bases. The germline CDR1 and CDR2 sequences are LNHDA and SQIVND (reference sequence). This CDR3 is CASSIPREVDTEAFF. The CDR3 DNA is TGTGCCAGTAGTATCCCCAGGGAGGTGGACACTGAAGCTTTCTTT.

J is TRBJ1-2 and V is TRBV20-1, with D perhaps matching TRBD1 (5 bases). V was trimmed by 6 bases and J by 9 bases, leaving 8 bases between them. This CDR3 spans 9 amino acids. The germline CDR1 and CDR2 sequences are DFQATT and SNEGSKA (reference sequence). CDR3 loop: CSAPDSYTF. In nucleotides, the CDR3 is TGCAGTGCCCCGGACAGCTACACCTTC.

The chain recombines TRBV2 with TRBJ2-7; TRBD1 matches at 7 bases. V lost 5 bases, J lost 0 bases, and 4 bases stayed unmatched. The CDR3 extends over 14 amino acids. Germline CDR1 and CDR2: SNHLY and FYNNEI. The chain's CDR3 is CASSRQGVSYEQYF. The CDR3 DNA reads TGTGCCAGCAGTAGGCAGGGGGTCTCCTACGAGCAGTACTTC.

The table lists this clone with a few counts. The V and J genes are TRBV15 and TRBJ1-1; D not resolved. CDR1 is LNHNV and CDR2 is YYDKDF in the germline V gene (reference sequence). V was pared by 1 base and J by 4 bases, with 7 bases between. The CDR3 extends over 13 amino acids. The CDR3 is CATSRAGSTEAFF. Written as DNA, the CDR3 is TGTGCCACCAGCAGAGCCGGGAGCACTGAAGCTTTCTTT. The full variable domain, completed using reference TRBV15 and TRBJ1-1, is DAMVIQNPRYQVTQFGKPVTLSCSQTLNHNVMYWYQQKSSQAPKLLFHYYDKDFNNEADTPDNFQSRRPNTSFCFLDIRSPGLGDTAMYLCATSRAGSTEAFFGQGTRLTVV.

A few counts support this clone. The rearrangement uses TRBV11-2 and TRBJ2-1; the match to TRBD2 covers 11 bases. Germline V gene sequence: CDR1 SGHAT, CDR2 FQNNGV. This CDR3 has 14 amino acids. Trimming cost V 2 bases and J 8 bases; bases outside gene matches: 2. The CDR3 reads CASSLTSGSYEQFF. The CDR3 nucleotides are TGTGCCAGCAGCTTAACTAGCGGGAGCTATGAGCAGTTCTTC.

The chain employs TRBV7-9 and TRBJ2-1; 10 bases map to TRBD2. V lost 5 bases, J lost 8 bases, and 12 bases stayed unmatched. This CDR3 region has 16 residues. Looked up from germline, CDR1 is SEHNR and CDR2 is FQNEAQ (reference sequence). The DNA of the CDR3 is TGTGCCAGCAGCCTCCCTAGCGGGAGTTTCGCCGATGAGCAGTTCTTC. This sequence encodes CASSLPSGSFADEQFF.

This chain joins TRBV7-6 and TRBJ2-1, with 7 bases aligning to TRBD2. This CDR3 has 14 residues. V lost 7 bases and J lost 3; bases outside the gene matches: 6. CDR1 SGHVS and CDR2 FNYEAQ come from the germline V gene. CDR3: CASKLAEDYNEQFF. The DNA of the CDR3 is TGTGCCAGCAAGCTAGCGGAGGACTACAATGAGCAGTTCTTC. Together with reference TRBV7-6 and TRBJ2-1, the CDR3 gives the full variable domain: GAGVSQSPRYKVTKRGQDVALRCDPISGHVSLYWYRQALGQGPEFLTYFNYEAQQDKSGLPNDRFSAERPEGSISTLTIQRTEQRDSAMYRCASKLAEDYNEQFFGPGTRLTVL.

The chain couples TRBV6-5 to TRBJ2-2; D ambiguous. Trimming shortened V by 2 bases and J by 3 bases, and 10 bases separated the two germline ends. Per the germline V gene, CDR1 is MNHEY and CDR2 is SVGAGI. The CDR3 runs 15 residues. CDR3 sequence (DNA): TGTGCCAGCAGTTACGGTAGCAGAGACACCGGGGAGCTGTTTTTT. It encodes CASSYGSRDTGELFF.

The chain uses TRBV18 and TRBJ1-2, with D perhaps TRBD1 (6 bases). CDR1 is KGHSH, CDR2 LQKENI, per germline. Trimming stripped 2 bases from V and 4 bases from J, with 14 bases between. The CDR3 totals 15 residues. This CDR3 is CASSPMQGSPYGYTF. The DNA of the CDR3 is TGTGCCAGCTCACCAATGCAGGGGAGTCCCTATGGCTACACCTTC.

The CDR3 nucleotides are TGTGCCAGTTATCGGACTAGCGGGGGCACAGATACGCAGTATTTT. It encodes CASYRTSGGTDTQYF. This chain connects TRBV6-5 to TRBJ2-3; 12 bases are a match to TRBD2. The germline V gene has CDR1 MNHEY and CDR2 SVGAGI. Trimming at V came to 9 bases and at J to 1 base, leaving 5 bases not matched to a gene. The CDR3 spans 15 residues.

The chain uses TRBV11-2 and TRBJ2-7, with 8 nucleotides matching TRBD2. V gave up 7 bases and J gave up 6 bases; unmatched junction bases: 14. This CDR3 has 15 residues. Germline CDR1 is SGHAT and CDR2 is FQNNGV. In DNA form, the CDR3 reads TGTGCCAGCAACCCTGTAGCGGGGACCCCCTCCGAGCAGTACTTC. It encodes CASNPVAGTPSEQYF. The whole variable domain, filled in from reference TRBV11-2 and TRBJ2-7, reads EAGVAQSPRYKIIEKRQSVAFWCNPISGHATLYWYQQILGQGPKLLIQFQNNGVVDDSQLPKDRFSAERLKGVDSTLKIQPAKLEDSAVYLCASNPVAGTPSEQYFGPGTRLTVT.

The rearrangement uses TRBV19 and TRBJ2-7; 7 bases line up with TRBD1. The germline V gene encodes CDR1 LNHDA and CDR2 SQIVND (reference sequence). The CDR3 runs 13 residues. With 2 bases clipped from V and 6 bases from J, the junction kept 4 bases outside the gene matches. The CDR3 region is CASSIKGAIEQYF. DNA of the CDR3: TGTGCCAGTAGTATAAAGGGGGCGATCGAGCAGTACTTC.

This clone was picked up a small number of times. The chain recombines TRBV7-9 with TRBJ2-1; D is ambiguous. Germline V lookup: CDR1 SEHNR, CDR2 FQNEAQ (reference sequence). The CDR3 runs 14 residues. Trimming stripped 6 bases from V and 5 bases from J, with 14 bases between. Here the CDR3 DNA reads TGTGCCAGCAGAGACGGGTTTTACCACAATGAGCAGTTCTTC. This sequence encodes CASRDGFYHNEQFF.

In this sample, this clone turned up once. This chain joins TRBV10-2 and TRBJ2-1; 11 bases align to TRBD2. V shed 2 bases, J shed 8 bases, and the junction held 2 bases outside the gene matches. The CDR3 extends over 14 amino acids. Germline V lookup: CDR1 WSHSY, CDR2 SAAADI. The CDR3 DNA sequence: TGCGCCAGCAGTGAGCTAGCGGGGGGCTATGAGCAGTTCTTC. It specifies CASSELAGGYEQFF.

The chain carries TRBV10-1 and TRBJ2-3, with D possibly TRBD1 on 5 matching bases. CDR1 WNHNN and CDR2 SYGVQD come from the germline V gene (reference sequence). V shed 2 bases and J shed 0 bases, with 9 bases lying between them. This CDR3 contains 15 residues. Written as DNA, the CDR3 is TGCGCCAGCAGTGAGGGGGCAGTTAGCACAGATACGCAGTATTTT. Translated, it gives CASSEGAVSTDTQYF.

This chain connects TRBV4-1 to TRBJ1-1, with TRBD1 as a possible D gene (5 bases). CDR3 length: 14 residues. The V end was cut by 4 bases, the J end by 1 base, with 10 bases between. Germline V lookup: CDR1 MGHRA, CDR2 YSYEKL. Here the CDR3 reads CASSRRQSNTEAFF. In DNA form, the CDR3 reads TGCGCCAGCAGCCGCAGACAGTCGAACACTGAAGCTTTCTTT.

The J gene is TRBJ1-5, the V gene TRBV5-6, with D possibly being TRBD1 (5 bases). CDR1 and CDR2 (germline): SGHDT, YYEEEE. Deletions cut 4 bases from V and 1 base from J, with 12 bases between. The CDR3 consists of 15 residues. The CDR3 nucleotides are TGTGCCAGCAGCAGCGGGGGTTGGAGCAATCAGCCCCAGCATTTT. Translating gives CASSSGGWSNQPQHF.

The rearrangement joins TRBV2 to TRBJ2-3; 12 nucleotides line up with TRBD2. Unmatched junction bases numbered 7, after V lost 3 bases and J lost 6 bases. The CDR3 is 16 amino acids. Germline values: CDR1 SNHLY, CDR2 FYNNEI. The CDR3 region is CASSDPLAGGPDTQYF. Here the CDR3 DNA reads TGTGCCAGCAGTGATCCTCTAGCGGGGGGGCCGGATACGCAGTATTTT. The full variable domain, rest sourced from reference TRBV2 and TRBJ2-3, is EPEVTQTPSHQVTQMGQEVILRCVPISNHLYFYWYRQILGQKVEFLVSFYNNEISEKSEIFDDQFSVERPDGSNFTLKIRSTKLEDSAMYFCASSDPLAGGPDTQYFGPGTRLTVL.

The chain is built from TRBV19 and TRBJ1-6, with 9 positions matching TRBD1. The junction had 7 bases not matched to a gene; V was cut back by 4 bases and J by 6 bases. The germline V gene has CDR1 LNHDA and CDR2 SQIVND (reference sequence). The CDR3 runs to 16 residues. The CDR3 spells CASSTIRGQGNSPLHF. Here the CDR3 DNA reads TGTGCCAGTAGTACCATCCGGGGACAGGGTAATTCACCCCTCCACTTT.

The chain links TRBV30 to TRBJ1-1; 7 positions agree with TRBD1. The trim removed 5 bases at V and 4 bases at J, leaving 7 bases unmatched. The CDR3 extends over 13 amino acids. Looked up from germline, CDR1 is GTSNPN and CDR2 is SVGIG (reference sequence). The CDR3 is CAWQQGRSTEAFF. CDR3 bases: TGTGCCTGGCAACAGGGGAGGAGCACTGAAGCTTTCTTT. The complete variable domain, with remaining parts taken from reference TRBV30 and TRBJ1-1, reads SQTIHQWPATLVQPVGSPLSLECTVEGTSNPNLYWYRQAAGRGLQLLFYSVGIGQISSEVPQNLSASRPQDRQFILSSKKLLLSDSGFYLCAWQQGRSTEAFFGQGTRLTVV.

This clone was picked up a small number of times. The chain recombines TRBV28 with TRBJ2-7, with 10 bases lining up with TRBD1. The length of the CDR3 is 14 residues. Germline values: CDR1 MDHEN, CDR2 SYDVKM. Trimming removed 5 bases from V and 4 bases from J; junction bases left unmatched: 5. The CDR3 region is CASSPRTGGYEQYF. CDR3 nucleotide sequence: TGTGCCAGCAGTCCCCGGACAGGGGGGTACGAGCAGTACTTC.

V is TRBV10-3 and J is TRBJ2-1, with 10 bases identical to TRBD1. The CDR3 covers 17 residues. Looked up from germline, CDR1 is ENHRY and CDR2 is SYGVKD. V was clipped by 0 bases and J by 4 bases; unmatched bases: 6. CDR3 sequence: CAISESSRDRGYNEQFF. The CDR3 DNA is TGTGCCATCAGTGAGTCGAGTCGGGACAGGGGATACAATGAGCAGTTCTTC.

Concerning this clone: The germline gene is not matched at one end of the junction; a read error may be the cause. The CDR3 sequence is CASSLSGGYEQYF. The CDR3 bases are TGTGCTAGCAGCTTAAGCGGGGGGTACGAGCAGTACTTC. The gene calls are TRBV7-7 and TRBJ2-7; 9 nucleotides line up with TRBD2. Per germline, CDR1 SSHAT and CDR2 FNYEAQ (reference sequence). CDR3 size: 13 residues.

This clone was recorded only once. This chain connects TRBV4-3 to TRBJ2-6; the D gene is possibly TRBD1 (5 bases). V lost 4 bases and J 0 bases, leaving 22 bases between the germline ends. This CDR3 is built from 20 residues. Germline CDR1 reads LGHNA; CDR2 reads YSLEER. DNA for the CDR3: TGCGCCAGCAGCCCCCGAAGTCCAAGGGGTTGGGTCTCTGGGGCCAACGTCCTGACTTTC. The encoded protein is CASSPRSPRGWVSGANVLTF.

The table lists this clone with a count of one. The chain joins TRBV5-4 to TRBJ2-1; 8 nucleotides line up with TRBD2. This CDR3 region has 13 residues. The V and J ends lost 4 bases and 8 bases, in that order; junction bases with no gene match: 5. Germline V gene data show CDR1 as SGHNT and CDR2 as YYREEE (reference sequence). Here the CDR3 DNA reads TGTGCCAGCAGCCCCGGGACTAGGGATGAGCAGTTCTTC. It is translated as CASSPGTRDEQFF.